This is a list of T cell receptor beta chains from one sample in a study of OX40 agonist ivuxolimab in advanced cancers. Assay: immunoSEQ multiplex PCR; the TCRdb copy retains only in-frame clones and omits some. The sample contains fewer than 85,000 clones, roughly 90% of which appear only once. Here the sequenced sample was CD4+ or CD8+ T cells sorted from blood, taken in a trial of the OX40 agonist ivuxolimab. The receptors were sampled from an adult with an advanced solid tumor such as melanoma, head and neck, liver or kidney cancer. CDR3s include the opening cysteine and the closing phenylalanine or tryptophan. The D gene is left open where the match is weak. Only some rows state a clone size, as once, few, many or a class for expanded clones.

j_call v_call clone_size d_call cdr3_nt cdr3_aa
TRBJ2-7 TRBV27 . . TGTGCCAGCTCCGTCGGAACTAGGGGAAGCGAGCAGTACTTC CASSVGTRGSEQYF
TRBJ2-7 TRBV15 . . TGTGCCACCAGCAGTCAGATTTTTGTCGAGCAGTACTTC CATSSQIFVEQYF
TRBJ2-5 TRBV5-1 few TRBD2 TGCGCCAGCAGCTTCCCTAGCGGGGGGCAAGAGACCCAGTACTTC CASSFPSGGQETQYF
TRBJ2-7 TRBV7-8 . TRBD1 TGTGCCAGCAGCTCGCCGGACAGGGGTTCATACGAGCAGTACTTC CASSSPDRGSYEQYF
TRBJ2-7 TRBV27 . TRBD2 TGTGCCAGCAGTTTAGGTAGCGGGGGCCTCTACGAGCAGTACTTC CASSLGSGGLYEQYF
TRBJ2-6 TRBV5-1 . . TGCGCCAGCAGCACCTGGACGGAACTCTCTGGGGCCAACGTCCTGACTTTC CASSTWTELSGANVLTF
TRBJ1-1 TRBV6-5 . . TGTGCCAGCAGTAAGGCCGGGGAGCTGAACACTGAAGCTTTCTTT CASSKAGELNTEAFF
TRBJ2-7 TRBV13 . TRBD1 TGTGCCAGCAGCTTAACAGGACAGGGGAGATACGAGCAGTACTTC CASSLTGQGRYEQYF
TRBJ2-3 TRBV5-6 . TRBD2 TGTGCCAGCAGCTTCGGACTAGCGGTCGTAACAGATACGCAGTATTTT CASSFGLAVVTDTQYF
TRBJ2-3 TRBV27 . . TGTGCCAGCAGTTTAGTTGGCGGGGACTTCACAGATACGCAGTATTTT CASSLVGGDFTDTQYF
TRBJ1-1 TRBV19 few . TGTGCCAGTAGCCCCGGGGGGTCTGAAGCTTTCTTT CASSPGGSEAFF
TRBJ2-5 TRBV6-6 . . TGTGCCAGCAGTTACCTTAGGGGGTCGGGAGAGACCCAGTACTTC CASSYLRGSGETQYF
TRBJ1-6 TRBV11-3 . . TGTGCCAGCAGCCAAGGACCGGGAGGTGGTTCACCCCTCCACTTT CASSQGPGGGSPLHF
TRBJ2-3 TRBV9 . . TGTGCCAGCAGCGTAGTTGGGGGGAGTACCTCTAGCACAGATACGCAGTATTTT CASSVVGGSTSSTDTQYF
TRBJ2-1 TRBV30 . . TGTGCCTGGGACCCACTAGGAGGACCCTACAATGAGCAGTTCTTC CAWDPLGGPYNEQFF
TRBJ1-4 TRBV6-5 . . TGTGCCAGCAGGCTACATGCTAATGAAAAACTGTTTTTT CASRLHANEKLFF
TRBJ2-7 TRBV11-2 . . TGTGCCAGCAGCGCCTACGAGCAGTACTTC CASSAYEQYF